This entry lists 25 T cell receptor beta chains sequenced from one sample in a study of blood T cell repertoires in COVID-19. Data came from immunoSEQ multiplex PCR; TCRdb stores just in-frame clones and leaves some out. The sample shows 200,000 to 250,000 clones, about four fifths of them seen only once. Source material: PBMCs or T cells enriched from blood (not recorded which). The receptors originated from a woman aged 45 to 65 with acute COVID-19.

This chain joins TRBV12-5 and TRBJ1-5; 9 nucleotides align to TRBD1. The ends lost 5 bases at V and 9 bases at J; junction bases unmatched: 8. The CDR3 contains 14 residues. CDR1 LGHNT and CDR2 FRNRAP come from the germline V gene. The CDR3 nucleotides read TGTGCTAGTGGTAAAACAGGGGGCGAGGGGCCCCAGCATTTT. Amino acid sequence: CASGKTGGEGPQHF.

The chain employs TRBV10-3 and TRBJ2-1; 11 nucleotides line up with TRBD1. The ends lost 6 bases at V and 7 bases at J; junction bases unmatched: 5. The V gene's germline CDR1 is ENHRY and CDR2 SYGVKD. This CDR3 spans 14 amino acids. The CDR3 here is CAIRGTGGWNEQFF. CDR3 sequence (DNA): TGTGCCATCAGGGGGACAGGGGGGTGGAATGAGCAGTTCTTC.

This clone was observed a few times. The gene calls are TRBV5-6 and TRBJ2-7; the match to TRBD2 covers 9 bases. V trimming: 1 base; J trimming: 2 bases; junction bases outside the gene matches: 7. The V gene's germline CDR1 is SGHDT and CDR2 YYEEEE. This CDR3 is built from 16 residues. In nucleotides, the CDR3 is TGTGCCAGCAGCTTGATTACGGCTAGCGGGACCTACGAGCAGTACTTC. Protein product: CASSLITASGTYEQYF.

This clone was seen only a few times. This chain joins TRBV7-9 and TRBJ2-7, with D maybe TRBD1 (5 bases). The CDR3 runs to 15 residues. Germline values: CDR1 SEHNR, CDR2 FQNEAQ (reference sequence). The germline V and J ends were trimmed by 4 bases and 0 bases, with 13 bases remaining between them. The CDR3 loop reads CASSSIGALSYEQYF. The DNA of the CDR3 is TGTGCCAGCAGCTCAATAGGGGCCCTCTCCTACGAGCAGTACTTC.

The chain employs TRBV6-6 and TRBJ1-4, with 7 nucleotides matching TRBD1. The trim removed 4 bases at V and 8 bases at J, leaving 13 bases unmatched. Germline V gene lookup returns CDR1 MNHNY and CDR2 SVGAGI (reference sequence). The CDR3 consists of 16 residues. The CDR3 spells CASSLVQGQTGEKLFF. CDR3 nucleotides: TGTGCCAGCAGTTTAGTCCAGGGACAGACGGGGGAAAAACTGTTTTTT.

The chain uses TRBV3-1 (or the pseudogene TRBV3-2) and TRBJ1-2, with D uncertain. The CDR3 consists of 15 residues. V lost 5 bases, J lost 6 bases, and 19 bases lay in between. Germline CDR1 LGHDT, CDR2 YNNKEL (reference sequence). The CDR3 DNA is TGTGCCAGCAGCTTTCGAAACTCAGGCGTCAATGGCTACACCTTC. The encoded protein is CASSFRNSGVNGYTF.

In this sample, this clone turned up once. The chain recombines TRBV24-1 with TRBJ2-1; 9 nucleotides agree with TRBD1. Trimming at V came to 10 bases and at J to 7 bases, leaving 10 bases not matched to a gene. The CDR3 runs 14 residues. Germline lookup yields CDR1 KGHDR and CDR2 SFDVKD. The CDR3 nucleotides read TGTGCCACGGTCCCGGGACAGGGTTCTAATGAGCAGTTCTTC. This sequence encodes CATVPGQGSNEQFF.

The rearrangement joins TRBV15 to TRBJ2-7; 14 nucleotides match TRBD2. V lost 4 bases and J lost 4; bases outside the gene matches: 3. The CDR3 loop spans 15 amino acids. Germline CDR1 reads LNHNV; CDR2 reads YYDKDF (reference sequence). The CDR3 bases are TGTGCCACCAGCAACGGACTAGCGGGGGGATACGAGCAGTACTTC. This codes for CATSNGLAGGYEQYF. Supplemented by reference TRBV15 and TRBJ2-7, the full variable domain reads DAMVIQNPRYQVTQFGKPVTLSCSQTLNHNVMYWYQQKSSQAPKLLFHYYDKDFNNEADTPDNFQSRRPNTSFCFLDIRSPGLGDTAMYLCATSNGLAGGYEQYFGPGTRLTVT.

The CDR3 DNA is TGTGCCAGCAGCTTATACACTAGCGGGGGATCCTACAATGAGCAGTTCTTC. Amino acids: CASSLYTSGGSYNEQFF. V and J are TRBV7-6 and TRBJ2-1; 11 nucleotides line up with TRBD2. V trimming: 2 bases; J trimming: 1 base; junction bases outside the gene matches: 4. CDR3 length: 17 residues. Germline CDR1 SGHVS, CDR2 FNYEAQ.

The V call is TRBV28, the J call TRBJ1-1; perhaps TRBD1 as D (6 bases). Trimming removed 5 bases at V and 7 bases at J, with 17 bases between. This CDR3 is built from 14 residues. The V gene's germline CDR1 is MDHEN and CDR2 SYDVKM. The chain's CDR3 is CASSPGGGNIEAFF. As DNA, the CDR3 is TGTGCCAGCAGTCCGGGAGGGGGTAATATTGAAGCTTTCTTT. Full variable domain (remainder filled in from reference TRBV28 and TRBJ1-1): DVKVTQSSRYLVKRTGEKVFLECVQDMDHENMFWYRQDPGLGLRLIYFSYDVKMKEKGDIPEGYSVSREKKERFSLILESASTNQTSMYLCASSPGGGNIEAFFGQGTRLTVV.

This clone showed up just once. The J gene is TRBJ1-3, the V gene TRBV19, with D unresolved. The CDR3 totals 14 residues. CDR1 LNHDA and CDR2 SQIVND come from the germline V gene (reference sequence). V gave up 7 bases and J gave up 0 bases, with 10 bases separating them. CDR3 coding DNA: TGTGCCAGTACCGACTCTAGCTCTGGAAACACCATATATTTT. Encoded protein: CASTDSSSGNTIYF.

Here the CDR3 reads CATSEAVTNYGYTF. Written as DNA, the CDR3 is TGTGCCACCAGTGAGGCAGTTACTAACTATGGCTACACCTTC. This rearrangement joins TRBV24-1 to TRBJ1-2; D ambiguous. The CDR3 covers 14 residues. Germline V gene data show CDR1 as KGHDR and CDR2 as SFDVKD. Deletions cut 4 bases from V and 0 bases from J, with 8 bases between.

This rearrangement joins TRBV19 to TRBJ1-4; 8 nucleotides match TRBD1. This CDR3 spans 15 amino acids. Germline CDR1 LNHDA, CDR2 SQIVND (reference sequence). Unmatched junction bases numbered 10, after V lost 8 bases and J lost 5 bases. The CDR3 bases are TGTGCCAGTTCTTTGAAACGGACAGGGAATGAAAAACTGTTTTTT. Encoded protein: CASSLKRTGNEKLFF.

This clone was detected only once. The gene calls are TRBV7-6 and TRBJ2-7; 7 nucleotides agree with TRBD1. The V gene's germline CDR1 is SGHVS and CDR2 FNYEAQ. V shed 1 base, J shed 0 bases, and the junction held 6 bases outside the gene matches. The CDR3 runs to 16 residues. The CDR3 region is CASSLGGTDFSYEQYF. As DNA, the CDR3 is TGTGCCAGCAGCTTAGGTGGGACAGACTTCTCCTACGAGCAGTACTTC.

The chain is built from TRBV2 and TRBJ2-4; 8 bases map to TRBD2. Germline V CDR1 and CDR2: SNHLY, FYNNEI. With 1 base clipped from V and 6 bases from J, the junction kept 2 bases outside the gene matches. CDR3 length: 14 residues. The CDR3 is CASSEGTSSNIQYF. CDR3 DNA: TGTGCCAGCAGTGAAGGGACTAGCTCAAACATTCAGTACTTC.

The sample holds one count of this clone. The chain joins TRBV5-1 to TRBJ2-3; TRBD1 aligns across 8 bases. The length of the CDR3 is 15 residues. Trimming took 0 bases from V and 5 from J; bases not matched to a gene: 5. Germline V gene sequence: CDR1 SGHRS, CDR2 YFSETQ. The CDR3 region is CASSLARGLLDTQYF. The CDR3 region has the DNA TGCGCCAGCAGCTTGGCCAGGGGGCTACTAGATACGCAGTATTTT.

V usage is TRBV7-8 and J usage is TRBJ2-5; a possible D gene is TRBD1 (7 bases). CDR3 length: 13 residues. The germline gives CDR1 SGHVS, CDR2 FQNEAQ. Trimming removed 8 bases from V and 5 bases from J, with 15 bases in between. The CDR3 spells CASGGGSGETQYF. The CDR3 DNA is TGTGCCAGCGGAGGGGGCTCTGGGGAGACCCAGTACTTC.

This CDR3 reads CASRLPGQGASYGYTF. The DNA for the CDR3 is TGTGCCAGCAGGTTACCGGGACAGGGGGCAAGCTATGGCTACACCTTC. The chain uses TRBV28 and TRBJ1-2, with 12 bases aligning to TRBD1. CDR1 MDHEN and CDR2 SYDVKM come from the germline V gene. This CDR3 is built from 16 residues. V was pared by 6 bases and J by 4 bases, with 9 bases of the junction left unmatched.

This clone was seen just once. This chain uses TRBV4-3 with TRBJ2-5, with 9 bases lining up with TRBD2. V lost 1 base to trimming and J lost 0 bases; unmatched junction nucleotides: 9. The CDR3 extends over 18 amino acids. CDR1 LGHNA and CDR2 YSLEER come from the germline V gene. This CDR3 reads CASSQGGLSGRYQETQYF. The CDR3 DNA reads TGCGCCAGCAGCCAAGGGGGCTTGAGCGGGAGGTACCAAGAGACCCAGTACTTC.

This chain uses TRBV5-1 with TRBJ1-2; 7 nucleotides align to TRBD1. The CDR3 spans 16 residues. Trimming at V came to 4 bases and at J to 8 bases, leaving 17 bases not matched to a gene. Germline loops: CDR1 SGHRS, CDR2 YFSETQ. CDR3 amino acids: CASSGQQGIILSGYTF. CDR3 coding DNA: TGCGCCAGCAGCGGACAACAGGGGATCATTTTATCGGGCTACACCTTC.

The chain combines TRBV11-2 with TRBJ1-1; D is unclear. V shed 1 base and J shed 7 bases, with 4 bases lying between them. Germline CDR1 is SGHAT and CDR2 is FQNNGV. The CDR3 has 11 residues. The CDR3 region is CASSLAVEAFF. As DNA, the CDR3 is TGTGCCAGCAGCTTAGCTGTTGAAGCTTTCTTT.

The chain carries TRBV4-2 and TRBJ1-4; D is ambiguous. Germline values: CDR1 LGHNA, CDR2 YNFKEQ. The CDR3 has 16 residues. With 0 bases removed from V and 5 bases from J, the gap between germline ends came to 13 bases. This chain's CDR3 is CASSQELGEGNEKLFF. CDR3 sequence (DNA): TGTGCCAGCAGCCAAGAACTCGGGGAGGGAAATGAAAAACTGTTTTTT.

J is TRBJ2-5 and V is TRBV7-9; 8 positions match TRBD1. CDR1 and CDR2 from the germline V gene are SEHNR and FQNEAQ (reference sequence). The ends lost 6 bases at V and 2 bases at J; junction bases unmatched: 11. This CDR3 contains 16 residues. The CDR3 DNA reads as TGTGCCAGCAGTGAAGGATCAACAGGGGGTCAAGAGACCCAGTACTTC. Protein: CASSEGSTGGQETQYF.

The genes are TRBV28 and TRBJ2-3, with D perhaps TRBD2 (5 bases). The germline V and J ends were trimmed by 5 bases and 5 bases, with 20 bases remaining between them. This CDR3 comprises 16 residues. Germline assignment: CDR1 MDHEN and CDR2 SYDVKM. In DNA form, the CDR3 reads TGTGCCAGCAGTCCCTCCGGGATCATAAAGGTAGATACGCAGTATTTT. This gives the protein CASSPSGIIKVDTQYF.

In nucleotides, the CDR3 is TGTGCCAGCAGTGAACAGGGGAACATTCAGTACTTC. Amino acid sequence: CASSEQGNIQYF. V gene TRBV27 combines with J gene TRBJ2-4, with 7 nucleotides matching TRBD1. The CDR3 extends over 12 amino acids. J was trimmed by 7 bases and V by 5 bases; bases with no gene match: 2. Germline CDR1 and CDR2: MNHEY and SMNVEV (reference sequence).